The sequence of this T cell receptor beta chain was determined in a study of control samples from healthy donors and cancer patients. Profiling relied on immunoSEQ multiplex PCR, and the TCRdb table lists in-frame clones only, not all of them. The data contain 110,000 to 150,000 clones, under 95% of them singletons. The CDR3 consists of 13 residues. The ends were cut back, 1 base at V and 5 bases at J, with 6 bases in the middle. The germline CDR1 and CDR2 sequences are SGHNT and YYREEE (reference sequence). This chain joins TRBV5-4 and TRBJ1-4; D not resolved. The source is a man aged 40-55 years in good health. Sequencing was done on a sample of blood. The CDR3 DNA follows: TGTGCCAGCAGCTTGAAAGGGAATGAAAAACTGTTTTTT. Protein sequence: CASSLKGNEKLFF.